This TCR beta chain was obtained from a study of cytomegalovirus exposure and HLA in healthy donors. The germline V and J ends were trimmed by 4 bases and 6 bases, with 17 bases remaining between them. From germline, CDR1 is SGHKS and CDR2 YYEKEE (reference sequence). The CDR3 has 15 amino acids. PCR primers comprised 60 Vbeta and 13 Jbeta primers. The method was immunoSEQ multiplex PCR; TCRdb's version includes in-frame clones alone and lacks a portion of them. This repertoire shows approximately 150,000 clones, 75% to 90% found once; its top ten account for roughly 2.8%. The sequencing input was PBMCs. V and J are TRBV5-5 and TRBJ2-1; D remains unclear. This receptor was taken from a woman aged 30 to 39 in good health and CMV-seronegative. The CDR3 spells CASSANSNLANEQFF. For the CDR3, the DNA is TGTGCCAGCAGCGCCAATAGCAATTTGGCCAATGAGCAGTTCTTC.